Listed here are 4 T cell receptor beta chains from one sample, sequenced in a study of blood T cell repertoires in COVID-19. The method was immunoSEQ multiplex PCR; TCRdb's version includes in-frame clones alone and lacks a portion of them. The sample consists of 90,000 to 130,000 clones, about 88% of them appearing once. Sequences were obtained from peripheral blood. The receptors were gathered from a man aged 35-49 years with acute or convalescent COVID-19.

In this sample, this clone turned up once. This sequence joins TRBV6-5 and TRBJ2-7; 8 positions agree with TRBD2. Per the germline V gene, CDR1 is MNHEY and CDR2 is SVGAGI. J gave up 2 bases and V 4 bases, and 7 bases lay outside the gene matches. The CDR3 runs 15 residues. The CDR3: CASSFSRGGPYEQYF. CDR3 DNA: TGTGCCAGCAGTTTTAGCCGGGGGGGCCCCTACGAGCAGTACTTC.

This clone is a singleton in its sample. The CDR3 protein is CASRRNGGTPEAFF. The DNA for the CDR3 is TGTGCCAGCAGACGCAATGGTGGCACCCCTGAAGCTTTCTTT. The chain combines TRBV14 with TRBJ1-1, with no clear D. Trimming stripped 6 bases from V and 6 bases from J, with 17 bases between. This CDR3 contains 14 residues. Germline-derived CDR1 and CDR2 are SGHDN and FVKESK.

This rearrangement joins TRBV25-1 to TRBJ2-4; D may be TRBD2 (5 bases). Germline CDR1 and CDR2: MGHDK and SYGVNS. V was cut by 4 bases and J by 13 bases, with 11 bases left in between. The CDR3 is 11 residues long. CDR3 sequence (DNA): TGTGCCAGCAGTGGGGAGAGGCAGCAGTACTTC. Its protein is CASSGERQQYF.

The CDR3 DNA sequence: TGTGCCAGCAGCTTAAATGGACAGACCTACAATGAGCAGTTCTTC. The encoded protein is CASSLNGQTYNEQFF. The rearrangement links TRBV11-3 to TRBJ2-1; D is perhaps TRBD1 (6 bases). Germline CDR1 reads SGHNT; CDR2 reads YENEEA. CDR3 length: 15 amino acids. V lost 2 bases and J 2 bases, leaving 10 bases between the germline ends.